This T cell receptor beta chain is drawn from a study of T cells and Merkel cell carcinoma outcomes. General study points: Reportedly, T-cell repertoire with density predicts Merkel cell carcinoma outcomes.

The repertoire was sequenced with immunoSEQ multiplex PCR; TCRdb's copy has only in-frame clones and lacks some. The sample consists of 8,000 to 9,500 clones, 80% to 90% of them appearing once. The V segment lost 6 bases and the J segment 5 bases; nucleotides outside the gene matches: 10. This CDR3 region has 15 residues. CDR1 is MNHEY, CDR2 SMNVEV, per germline (reference sequence). Regarding this clone: What it recognizes is unknown.

The chain is built from TRBV27 and TRBJ1-2; 9 nucleotides line up with TRBD1. The material sequenced was tumor tissue from Merkel cell carcinoma. The receptor's source is a human donor with Merkel cell carcinoma. The CDR3 spells CASRAKGQGTYGYTF. CDR3 DNA: TGTGCCAGCAGGGCGAAGGGACAGGGCACTTATGGCTACACCTTC.